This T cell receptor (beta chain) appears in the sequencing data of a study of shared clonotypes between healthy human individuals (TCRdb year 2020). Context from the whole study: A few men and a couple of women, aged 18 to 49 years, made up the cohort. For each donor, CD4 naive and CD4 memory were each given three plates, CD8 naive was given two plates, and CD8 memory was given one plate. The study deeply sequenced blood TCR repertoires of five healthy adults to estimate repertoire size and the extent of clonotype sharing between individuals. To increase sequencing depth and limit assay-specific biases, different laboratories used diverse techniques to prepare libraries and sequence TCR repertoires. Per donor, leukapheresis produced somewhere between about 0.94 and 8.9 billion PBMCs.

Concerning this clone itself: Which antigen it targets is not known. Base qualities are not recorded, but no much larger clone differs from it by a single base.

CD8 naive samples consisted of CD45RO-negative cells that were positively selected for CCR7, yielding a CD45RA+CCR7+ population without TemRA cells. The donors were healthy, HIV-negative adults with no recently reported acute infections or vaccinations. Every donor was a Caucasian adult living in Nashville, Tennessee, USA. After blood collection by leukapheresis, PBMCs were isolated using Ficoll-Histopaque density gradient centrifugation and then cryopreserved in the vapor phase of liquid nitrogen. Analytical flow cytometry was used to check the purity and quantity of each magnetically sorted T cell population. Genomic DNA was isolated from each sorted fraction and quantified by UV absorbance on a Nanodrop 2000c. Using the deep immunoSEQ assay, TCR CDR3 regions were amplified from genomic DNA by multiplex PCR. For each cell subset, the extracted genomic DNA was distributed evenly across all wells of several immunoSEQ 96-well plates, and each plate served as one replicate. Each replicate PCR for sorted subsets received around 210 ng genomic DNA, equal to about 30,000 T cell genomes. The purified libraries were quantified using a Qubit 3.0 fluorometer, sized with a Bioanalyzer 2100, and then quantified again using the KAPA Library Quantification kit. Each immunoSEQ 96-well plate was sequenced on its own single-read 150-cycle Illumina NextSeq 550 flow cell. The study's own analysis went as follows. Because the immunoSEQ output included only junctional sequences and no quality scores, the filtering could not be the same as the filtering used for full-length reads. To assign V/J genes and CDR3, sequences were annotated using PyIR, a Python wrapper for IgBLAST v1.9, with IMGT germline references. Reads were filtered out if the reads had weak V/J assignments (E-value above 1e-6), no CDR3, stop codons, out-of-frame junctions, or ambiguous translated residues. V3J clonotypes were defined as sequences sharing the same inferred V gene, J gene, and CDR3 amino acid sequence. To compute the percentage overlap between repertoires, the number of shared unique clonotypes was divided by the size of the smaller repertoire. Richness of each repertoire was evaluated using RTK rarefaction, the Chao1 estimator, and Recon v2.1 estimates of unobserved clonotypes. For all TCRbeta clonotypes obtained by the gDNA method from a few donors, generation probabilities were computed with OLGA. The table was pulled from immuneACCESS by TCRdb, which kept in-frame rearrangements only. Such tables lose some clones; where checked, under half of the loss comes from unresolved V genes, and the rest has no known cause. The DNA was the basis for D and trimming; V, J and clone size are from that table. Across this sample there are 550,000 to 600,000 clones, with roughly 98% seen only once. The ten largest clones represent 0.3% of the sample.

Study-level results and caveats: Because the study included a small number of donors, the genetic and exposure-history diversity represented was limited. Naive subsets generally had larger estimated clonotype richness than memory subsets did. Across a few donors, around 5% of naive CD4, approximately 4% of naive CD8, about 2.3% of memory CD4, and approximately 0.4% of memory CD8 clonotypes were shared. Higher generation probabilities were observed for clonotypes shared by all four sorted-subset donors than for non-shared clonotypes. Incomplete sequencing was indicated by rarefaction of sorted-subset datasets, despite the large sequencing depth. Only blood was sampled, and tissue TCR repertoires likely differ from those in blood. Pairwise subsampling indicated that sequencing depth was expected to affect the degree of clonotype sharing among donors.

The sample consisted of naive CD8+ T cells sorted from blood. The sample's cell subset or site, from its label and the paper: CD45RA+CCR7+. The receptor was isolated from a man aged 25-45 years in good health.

The CDR3 protein is CASSSHDSYGYTF. DNA sequence: TGTGCCAGCAGTTCACACGACAGCTATGGCTACACCTTC. This receptor chain uses TRBV27 and TRBJ1-2; the D gene is perhaps TRBD1, on 5 matching bases. The germline V gene (reference sequence) supplies CDR1 MNHEY and CDR2 SMNVEV. A distance of 10 bases separates the germline ends of V and J, which lose 4 bases and 4 bases respectively. The CDR3 spans 13 residues, from the cysteine through the phenylalanine. Only the CDR3 region is kept as DNA, spanning 39 bases read in frame from base 1.